These 27 T cell receptor beta chains were all obtained from the same sample, sequenced in a study of T-cell memory formation after mild COVID-19. TCRdb independently ran MiXCR on the 5' RACE reads; one entry per CDR3 protein. The profile shows 500,000 to 600,000 distinct CDR3 sequences, about 20% of them singletons. Sequences were obtained from PBMCs or a T cell subset sorted from them (not recorded which). These TCRs come from an adult woman who had mild COVID-19 (a few samples of this study predate the infection). Cell type and time point are not known.

This clonotype occurred a few times. V gene TRBV6-5 combines with J gene TRBJ2-7, with 10 bases fitting TRBD1. The CDR3 contains 15 residues. Trimming cost V 0 bases and J 7 bases; bases outside gene matches: 6. Per the germline V gene, CDR1 is MNHEY and CDR2 is SVGAGI. In DNA, the CDR3 is TGTGCCAGCAGTTACTCGGGGGACAGGGGTTGGGAGCAGTACTTC. Its protein is CASSYSGDRGWEQYF.

J is TRBJ2-1 and V is TRBV30; 7 bases are a match to TRBD2. V lost 1 base to trimming and J lost 4 bases; unmatched junction nucleotides: 13. The germline gives CDR1 GTSNPN, CDR2 SVGIG (reference sequence). The CDR3 length is 17 residues. The CDR3 here is CAWSGSPTSEKYNEQFF. The CDR3 DNA follows: TGTGCCTGGAGTGGGTCCCCCACTAGCGAGAAATACAATGAGCAGTTCTTC.

This clonotype was observed a few times. The chain combines TRBV5-1 with TRBJ2-7; no firm D call. This CDR3 region has 12 residues. Per germline, CDR1 SGHRS and CDR2 YFSETQ. V lost 6 bases, J lost 6 bases, and 13 bases lay in between. The CDR3 nucleotides are TGCGCCAGCATCTCAATCACCCGCGAGCAGTACTTC. Protein sequence: CASISITREQYF.

The V call is TRBV4-3, the J call TRBJ1-2, with no clear D. Germline CDR1 LGHNA, CDR2 YSLEER. Trimming took 5 bases from V and 8 from J, leaving 18 bases between them. The CDR3 sequence is 14 residues long. The chain's CDR3 is CASSSPGKMWGYTF. CDR3 coding DNA: TGCGCCAGCAGCTCTCCCGGCAAGATGTGGGGCTACACCTTC.

V gene TRBV7-9 combines with J gene TRBJ2-3; D is undetermined. The CDR3 has 13 amino acids. CDR1 and CDR2 (germline): SEHNR, FQNEAQ (reference sequence). V was shortened by 2 bases and J by 5 bases, with 8 bases between the two germline ends. The CDR3 sequence: CASSLFGGDTQYF. DNA for the CDR3: TGTGCCAGCAGCTTATTTGGCGGAGATACGCAGTATTTT.

The chain combines TRBV7-2 with TRBJ2-1, with TRBD2 identical over 14 bases. The germline V gene has CDR1 SGHTA and CDR2 FQGNSA. V dropped 5 bases and J dropped 2; count of bases not matched to a gene: 2. The CDR3 totals 16 residues. CDR3 residues: CASSPGLAGAYNEQFF. CDR3 nucleotide sequence: TGTGCCAGCAGCCCGGGACTAGCGGGGGCCTACAATGAGCAGTTCTTC. Supplemented by reference TRBV7-2 and TRBJ2-1, the full variable domain reads GAGVSQSPSNKVTEKGKDVELRCDPISGHTALYWYRQSLGQGLEFLIYFQGNSAPDKSGLPSDRFSAERTGGSVSTLTIQRTQQEDSAVYLCASSPGLAGAYNEQFFGPGTRLTVL.

The V gene is TRBV20-1, the J gene TRBJ2-1, with D tentatively TRBD2 (7 bases). Trimming pared 4 bases from V and 10 bases from J, leaving 17 bases between. CDR3 length equals 13 residues. CDR1 is DFQATT, CDR2 SNEGSKA, per germline (reference sequence). The CDR3 protein is CSAKREGGGEQFF. In nucleotides, the CDR3 is TGCAGTGCTAAGAGGGAGGGGGGAGGAGAGCAGTTCTTC.

V is TRBV4-2 and J is TRBJ2-7; D is unclear. The V end was cut by 5 bases, the J end by 0 bases, with 11 bases between. The CDR3 sequence is 14 residues long. Looked up from germline, CDR1 is LGHNA and CDR2 is YNFKEQ. CDR3 coding DNA: TGTGCCAGCAGCGAGAGTCTGAGCTCCTACGAGCAGTACTTC. Protein product: CASSESLSSYEQYF.

The chain joins TRBV18 to TRBJ1-1; the D is unclear. In germline, CDR1 is KGHSH, CDR2 LQKENI. Trimming took 6 bases from V and 4 from J, leaving 18 bases between them. There are 15 residues in the CDR3. The CDR3 reads CASSIGEGSVTEAFF. The CDR3, as DNA: TGTGCCAGCTCTATCGGTGAGGGATCGGTCACTGAAGCTTTCTTT.

CDR3 region: CASSQRRLAGVVYNEQFF. The DNA for the CDR3 is TGTGCCAGCAGCCAACGCCGACTAGCGGGAGTGGTCTACAATGAGCAGTTCTTC. This chain uses TRBV14 with TRBJ2-1, with 12 bases fitting TRBD2. CDR1 and CDR2 (germline): SGHDN, FVKESK. This CDR3 has 18 residues. Trimming at V came to 2 bases and at J to 3 bases, leaving 8 bases not matched to a gene.

This clonotype was picked up a small number of times. This chain links TRBV12-3 or TRBV12-4 with TRBJ1-2; D is uncertain. The CDR3 runs to 13 residues. V lost 4 bases to trimming and J lost 4 bases, with 10 bases between them. CDR3 protein: CASSYVDTYGYTF. The DNA for the CDR3 is TGTGCCAGCAGTTATGTCGATACCTATGGCTACACCTTC.

This chain joins TRBV27 and TRBJ2-7; 9 bases are shared with TRBD2. J gave up 3 bases and V 6 bases, and 6 bases lay outside the gene matches. Germline loops: CDR1 MNHEY, CDR2 SMNVEV (reference sequence). The CDR3 has 14 residues. The CDR3 here is CASSATSGNYEQYF. The DNA for the CDR3 is TGTGCCAGCAGCGCGACTAGCGGAAACTACGAGCAGTACTTC.

Only a few counts were recorded for this clonotype. The chain is built from TRBV7-9 and TRBJ1-1; D call uncertain. This CDR3 has 15 amino acids. V was clipped by 1 base and J by 3 bases, with 12 bases between them. Germline assignment: CDR1 SEHNR and CDR2 FQNEAQ (reference sequence). This CDR3 reads CASSLELGQDTEAFF. The CDR3 DNA sequence: TGTGCCAGCAGCTTAGAATTGGGCCAGGACACTGAAGCTTTCTTT.

This clonotype was detected ten times or more. The chain links TRBV18 to TRBJ2-7, with D perhaps given as TRBD1 or TRBD2 (6 bases each). This CDR3 is 15 amino acids long. V lost 8 bases, J lost 0 bases, and 17 bases lay in between. Germline loops: CDR1 KGHSH, CDR2 LQKENI. Written as DNA, the CDR3 is TGTGCCAGCGCAAAGGGGGGCGCCTACTCCTACGAGCAGTACTTC. Translating it yields CASAKGGAYSYEQYF.

The rearrangement uses TRBV11-2 and TRBJ1-1; D possibly corresponds to TRBD1 (5 bases). The length of the CDR3 is 15 residues. Trimming cost V 2 bases and J 4 bases, with 14 bases left between them. The V gene's germline CDR1 is SGHAT and CDR2 FQNNGV. In DNA form, the CDR3 reads TGTGCCAGCAGCTTAACGGGGCGCGGCCTCACTGAAGCTTTCTTT. Its protein is CASSLTGRGLTEAFF.

The rearrangement uses TRBV5-1 and TRBJ2-3, with D uncertain. The V end lost 0 bases, the J end lost 0 bases, and 11 bases lay between the germline ends. Germline CDR1 is SGHRS and CDR2 is YFSETQ. This CDR3 has 16 amino acids. In nucleotides, the CDR3 is TGCGCCAGCAGCTTGGGCGTCGAAACTAGCACAGATACGCAGTATTTT. Translation: CASSLGVETSTDTQYF.

This clonotype showed up many times. J is TRBJ2-3 and V is TRBV7-2, with D perhaps being TRBD1 or TRBD2 (7 bases each). V was shortened by 3 bases and J by 0 bases, with 19 bases between the two germline ends. This CDR3 spans 18 amino acids. Germline values: CDR1 SGHTA, CDR2 FQGNSA. This CDR3 reads CASSFQGGSGTSTDTQYF. As DNA, the CDR3 is TGTGCCAGCAGCTTCCAGGGGGGGAGCGGGACCAGCACAGATACGCAGTATTTT.

V is TRBV28 and J is TRBJ2-1; possibly TRBD2 for D (5 bases). The CDR3 is 11 amino acids. Germline CDR1 is MDHEN and CDR2 is SYDVKM. The V and J ends lost 4 bases and 8 bases respectively, with 6 bases between them. The CDR3, as DNA: TGTGCCAGCAGTTGGACTCATGAGCAGTTCTTC. The encoded protein is CASSWTHEQFF.

The gene calls are TRBV7-3 and TRBJ2-6; no firm D call. Trimming shortened V by 5 bases and J by 2 bases, and 4 bases separated the two germline ends. The CDR3 is made up of 13 amino acids. CDR1 SGHTA and CDR2 FQGTGA come from the germline V gene. The CDR3 spells CASSPAGANVLTF. The CDR3 nucleotides are TGTGCCAGCAGCCCCGCTGGGGCCAACGTCCTGACTTTC.

The chain couples TRBV11-3 to TRBJ2-1; D is ambiguous. CDR1 and CDR2 from the germline V gene are SGHNT and YENEEA. The CDR3 length is 16 residues. Trimming pared 4 bases from V and 4 bases from J, leaving 17 bases between. CDR3 nucleotides: TGTGCCAGCAGCTCACGGTGGCGAGAAGGATACAATGAGCAGTTCTTC. Translated, it gives CASSSRWREGYNEQFF. The full variable domain, in which reference TRBV11-3 and TRBJ2-1 provide the parts outside the CDR3, is EAGVVQSPRYKIIEKKQPVAFWCNPISGHNTLYWYLQNLGQGPELLIRYENEEAVDDSQLPKDRFSAERLKGVDSTLKIQPAELGDSAVYLCASSSRWREGYNEQFFGPGTRLTVL.

This clonotype was seen ten or more times. This rearrangement joins TRBV29-1 to TRBJ2-3; 14 nucleotides match TRBD2. CDR1 is SQVTM and CDR2 is ANQGSEA in the germline V gene. Trimming cost V 3 bases and J 5 bases; bases outside gene matches: 7. This CDR3 has 16 residues. CDR3 in amino acids: CSVERLAGGIGDTQYF. The CDR3 bases are TGCAGCGTTGAGAGACTAGCGGGAGGGATTGGAGATACGCAGTATTTT.

This clonotype has at least ten counts. The chain employs TRBV7-6 and TRBJ2-2; 13 bases are a match to TRBD2. There are 15 residues in the CDR3. The germline V gene encodes CDR1 SGHVS and CDR2 FNYEAQ. Trimming removed 5 bases from V and 8 bases from J; junction bases left unmatched: 5. The CDR3 DNA reads as TGTGCCAGCAGCACGACTAGCGGGAGGTGGGGGGAGCTGTTTTTT. Translated, it gives CASSTTSGRWGELFF.

In its sample, this clonotype was seen a few times. The J gene is TRBJ1-2, the V gene TRBV6-5; weak D call: TRBD1 (5 bases). The V and J ends lost 6 bases and 2 bases respectively, with 22 bases between them. This CDR3 contains 17 residues. Looked up from germline, CDR1 is MNHEY and CDR2 is SVGAGI. The CDR3 region has the DNA TGTGCCAGCAGCCTGCAAAAGCTCCGGGACGGGAACTATGGCTACACCTTC. Translated, it gives CASSLQKLRDGNYGYTF.

This clonotype was seen a single time. This chain uses TRBV13 with TRBJ2-6; D ambiguous. The germline V gene has CDR1 PRHDT and CDR2 FYEKMQ (reference sequence). The CDR3 spans 15 residues. V lost 3 bases and J lost 6, with 12 bases in between. As DNA, the CDR3 is TGTGCCAGCAGCTTTTACAGTCTCGCGGCCAACGTCCTGACTTTC. Translated: CASSFYSLAANVLTF. The whole variable domain, filled in from reference TRBV13 and TRBJ2-6, reads AAGVIQSPRHLIKEKRETATLKCYPIPRHDTVYWYQQGPGQDPQFLISFYEKMQSDKGSIPDRFSAQQFSDYHSELNMSSLELGDSALYFCASSFYSLAANVLTFGAGSRLTVL.

This clonotype was counted many times. The CDR3: CASSLTPGRPYNEQFF. Written as DNA, the CDR3 is TGTGCCAGCAGTTTAACTCCCGGGAGGCCTTACAATGAGCAGTTCTTC. The rearrangement links TRBV12-3 or TRBV12-4 to TRBJ2-1; 7 bases match TRBD2. V lost 2 bases and J lost 4; bases outside the gene matches: 8. The CDR3 sequence is 16 residues long.

This clonotype appeared many times. The rearrangement links TRBV10-3 to TRBJ1-2; no definite D call. The germline CDR1 and CDR2 sequences are ENHRY and SYGVKD. The CDR3 loop spans 13 amino acids. Trimming took off 2 bases at V and 5 bases at J, with 9 bases between the two ends. The CDR3 DNA sequence: TGTGCCATCAGTGAGCAGGACCGGTATGGCTACACCTTC. Protein sequence: CAISEQDRYGYTF.

J is TRBJ2-1 and V is TRBV21-1. TRBV21-1 is deemed a pseudogene. The CDR3 loop spans 16 amino acids. This CDR3 is CASSQKNGSSYNEQFF. The CDR3 DNA follows: TGTGCCAGCAGCCAAAAGAACGGGAGCTCCTACAATGAGCAGTTCTTC.